The 20 T cell receptor beta chains presented below share a single source sample, sequenced in a study of metastatic and nonmetastatic thyroid tumors. TCRdb re-called the PCR reads via MiXCR. This sample yields tens of thousands of clones, of which around 10% are seen a single time; roughly a quarter belongs to the top ten. No patient received treatment before thyroid surgery. The sequenced sample was blood. The origin of the receptors is a female donor with papillary thyroid cancer or a benign thyroid nodule (not recorded which). Some clones in this sample may be carry-over from other donors' samples.

On this clone itself: A much larger clone is a single base away; this may be a read error. This rearrangement joins TRBV29-1 to TRBJ2-5; 9 nucleotides match TRBD2. With 7 bases clipped from V and 5 bases from J, the junction kept 11 bases outside the gene matches. The CDR3 is 14 amino acids. Germline V CDR1 and CDR2: SQVTM, ANQGSEA. The CDR3 DNA follows: TGCAGCGAGACAGGCGGGAGGGACGGGGAGACCCAGTACTTC. Residues: CSETGGRDGETQYF.

This clone has at least ten counts. The chain combines TRBV30 with TRBJ1-1; D not resolved. Deletions cut 3 bases from V and 4 bases from J, with 9 bases between. The germline gives CDR1 GTSNPN, CDR2 SVGIG (reference sequence). CDR3 size: 12 residues. The CDR3 nucleotides read TGTGCCTGGAGCCCCCCCAGCACTGAAGCTTTCTTT. It translates to CAWSPPSTEAFF.

As concerns this clone: The junction differs from germline at one of its ends, possibly a read error. V and J are TRBV13 and TRBJ2-1, with unresolved D. In germline, CDR1 is PRHDT, CDR2 FYEKMQ (reference sequence). This CDR3 has 16 amino acids. CDR3 loop: CASSPTGASSYNEEFF. For the CDR3, the DNA is TGTGCCAGCAGCCCAACCGGTGCGAGCTCCTACAATGAGGAGTTCTTC.

In its sample, this clone was seen many times. The chain employs TRBV20-1 and TRBJ2-7; D ambiguous. V lost 5 bases, J lost 4 bases, and 6 bases lay in between. Per germline, CDR1 DFQATT and CDR2 SNEGSKA (reference sequence). This CDR3 is built from 10 residues. CDR3 DNA: TGCAGTGCTTCGCAGTACGAGCAGTACTTC. Translation: CSASQYEQYF.

Ten or more counts support this clone. A much larger clone sits a single nucleotide away, making a read error possible. The chain combines TRBV6-1 with TRBJ2-7; TRBD2 might be the D (5 bases). CDR1 and CDR2 from the germline V gene are MNHNS and SASEGT. This CDR3 is 15 amino acids long. The CDR3 coding sequence is TGTGCCAGCAGTGTACGGACGGGAAAGGTCTACGAGCGGTACTTC. Its protein is CASSVRTGKVYERYF.

This clone was seen at least ten times. The V gene is TRBV10-3, the J gene TRBJ1-1, with a tentative D call TRBD1 (6 bases). CDR3 length: 14 amino acids. Germline CDR1 and CDR2: ENHRY and SYGVKD. V was cut by 2 bases and J by 1 base, with 8 bases left in between. This CDR3 reads CAISERQENTEAFF. The CDR3, as DNA: TGTGCCATCAGTGAGCGACAGGAGAACACTGAAGCTTTCTTT.

This clone was counted at least ten times. The gene calls are TRBV6-2 or TRBV6-3 and TRBJ1-4; no reliable D call. V lost 0 bases and J lost 6, with 5 bases in between. Germline V lookup: CDR1 MNHEY, CDR2 SVGEGT. The CDR3 sequence is 13 residues long. CDR3 loop: CASSYSPDEKLFF. In nucleotides, the CDR3 is TGTGCCAGCAGTTACTCTCCCGATGAAAAACTGTTTTTT.

This clone was counted ten times or more. The CDR3 DNA is TGCGCCAGCAGCATCCTTAGCGGAGGGTATGAGCAGTTCTTC. It yields the protein CASSILSGGYEQFF. The chain recombines TRBV10-2 with TRBJ2-1; the D gene is possibly TRBD2 (6 bases). The V end was cut by 6 bases, the J end by 8 bases, with 17 bases between. From germline, CDR1 is WSHSY and CDR2 SAAADI. CDR3 length: 14 residues.

A few counts support this clone. The chain's CDR3 is CASSWRGPYGYTF. In DNA, the CDR3 is TGTGCCAGCAGTTGGCGGGGACCATATGGCTACACCTTC. The rearrangement uses TRBV12-3 or TRBV12-4 and TRBJ1-2; TRBD1 might be the D (5 bases). The CDR3 contains 13 residues. Trimming took 4 bases from V and 5 from J, leaving 11 bases between them.

This clone appeared many times. The V gene is TRBV29-1, the J gene TRBJ2-5; D is unclear. The V and J ends lost 5 bases and 2 bases respectively, with 9 bases between them. The CDR3 has 12 amino acids. Germline CDR1 SQVTM, CDR2 ANQGSEA. The CDR3 nucleotides read TGCAGCGTTCGCGACTTACAAGAGACCCAGTACTTC. Encoded protein: CSVRDLQETQYF.

There are many counts of this clone. V usage is TRBV4-3 and J usage is TRBJ2-1; the D is unclear. From germline, CDR1 is LGHNA and CDR2 YSLEER. With 0 bases removed from V and 0 bases from J, the gap between germline ends came to 6 bases. The CDR3 runs to 15 residues. Here the CDR3 reads CASSQDWDSYNEQFF. The DNA of the CDR3 is TGCGCCAGCAGCCAAGATTGGGACTCCTACAATGAGCAGTTCTTC.

There are many counts of this clone. The chain combines TRBV14 with TRBJ1-1; D not certain. The length of the CDR3 is 13 residues. With 2 bases removed from V and 1 base from J, the gap between germline ends came to 5 bases. CDR1 is SGHDN, CDR2 FVKESK, per germline. DNA of the CDR3: TGTGCCAGCAGCCAAAGCCGGAACACTGAAGCTTTCTTT. This gives the protein CASSQSRNTEAFF.

This clone was recorded many times. The chain combines TRBV7-2 with TRBJ2-6; no clear D. V lost 5 bases and J lost 4, with 9 bases in between. Germline CDR1 is SGHTA and CDR2 is FQGNSA. This CDR3 has 14 residues. In DNA, the CDR3 is TGTGCCAGCAGCCCAAGGTGGGGGGCCAACGTCCTGACTTTC. Its translation is CASSPRWGANVLTF.

The V call is TRBV20-1, the J call TRBJ1-1; no clear D gene. The CDR3 is 15 amino acids. Germline V gene lookup returns CDR1 DFQATT and CDR2 SNEGSKA (reference sequence). Trimming pared 3 bases from V and 5 bases from J, leaving 19 bases between. The chain's CDR3 is CSASKDPNQWTEAFF. In DNA form, the CDR3 reads TGCAGTGCTAGTAAGGACCCGAACCAGTGGACTGAAGCTTTCTTT.

This clone occurred a few times. Being one base from a much bigger clone, this may be a read error. The chain is built from TRBV12-3 or TRBV12-4 and TRBJ1-1, with D tentatively TRBD1 (5 bases). CDR3 length: 14 residues. Trimming cost V 8 bases and J 1 base, with 14 bases left between them. The CDR3 nucleotides read TGTGCCAGCCGTTCCTGGGGACCGAACACTGAAGCTTTCTTT. Its translation: CASRSWGPNTEAFF.

This clone was recorded at least ten times. V is TRBV28 and J is TRBJ1-1, with a tentative D call TRBD1 (6 bases). The CDR3 extends over 14 amino acids. With 4 bases removed from V and 0 bases from J, the gap between germline ends came to 9 bases. In germline, CDR1 is MDHEN, CDR2 SYDVKM. This chain's CDR3 is CASSSTGLNTEAFF. DNA for the CDR3: TGTGCCAGCAGTTCCACAGGGTTGAACACTGAAGCTTTCTTT.

This clone was detected ten times or more. The gene calls are TRBV29-1 and TRBJ1-1; maybe TRBD1 (6 bases). The CDR3 has 13 amino acids. Germline loops: CDR1 SQVTM, CDR2 ANQGSEA. V lost 3 bases and J 4 bases, leaving 12 bases between the germline ends. The CDR3 sequence: CSVEPGAGTEAFF. Here the CDR3 DNA reads TGCAGCGTTGAGCCAGGGGCGGGCACTGAAGCTTTCTTT.

This clone was counted ten times or more. This chain uses TRBV2 with TRBJ1-3; TRBD1 aligns across 7 bases. From germline, CDR1 is SNHLY and CDR2 FYNNEI. The V gene end was trimmed by 6 bases and the J gene end by 2 bases; junction bases not matched to a gene: 4. The CDR3 contains 14 residues. The CDR3 loop is CASRLDRAGNTIYF. The CDR3 DNA follows: TGTGCCAGCAGACTTGACAGGGCTGGAAACACCATATATTTT.

This clone was seen many times. The gene calls are TRBV12-3 or TRBV12-4 and TRBJ2-5; D might be TRBD1 (5 bases). Between the trimmed V and J ends, which lost 1 base and 5 bases, there was a span of 5 bases. The CDR3 contains 12 residues. The CDR3 DNA follows: TGTGCCAGCAGTTTAGACAGGGAGACCCAGTACTTC. It yields the protein CASSLDRETQYF.

This clone was picked up many times. At the DNA level, this CDR3 is encoded by other sequences in the same sample as well. CDR3 coding DNA: TGTGCCAGCAGCACCCGGACAGGCATGAACACTGAAGCTTTCTTT. It codes for CASSTRTGMNTEAFF. The V gene is TRBV11-3, the J gene TRBJ1-1; TRBD1 matches 7 bases. The CDR3 totals 15 residues. Germline V gene sequence: CDR1 SGHNT, CDR2 YENEEA. V shed 5 bases, J shed 0 bases, and the junction held 6 bases outside the gene matches.